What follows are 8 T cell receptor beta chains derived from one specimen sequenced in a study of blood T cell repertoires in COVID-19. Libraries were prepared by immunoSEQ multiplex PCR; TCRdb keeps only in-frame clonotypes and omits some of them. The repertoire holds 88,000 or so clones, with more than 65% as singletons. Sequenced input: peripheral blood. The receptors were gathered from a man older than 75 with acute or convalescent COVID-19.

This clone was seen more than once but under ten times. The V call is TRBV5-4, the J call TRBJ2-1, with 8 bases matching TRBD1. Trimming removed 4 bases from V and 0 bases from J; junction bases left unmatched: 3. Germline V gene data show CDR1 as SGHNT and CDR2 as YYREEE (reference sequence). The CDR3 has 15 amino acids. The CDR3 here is CASSAGQGSYNEQFF. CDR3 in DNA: TGTGCCAGCAGCGCTGGACAGGGCTCCTACAATGAGCAGTTCTTC.

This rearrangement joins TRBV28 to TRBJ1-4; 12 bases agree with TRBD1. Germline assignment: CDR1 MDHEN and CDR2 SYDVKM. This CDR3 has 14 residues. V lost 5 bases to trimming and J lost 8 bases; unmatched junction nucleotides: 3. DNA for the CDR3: TGTGCCAGCAGTGGGACAGGGGGCCTAGAAAAACTGTTTTTT. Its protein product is CASSGTGGLEKLFF.

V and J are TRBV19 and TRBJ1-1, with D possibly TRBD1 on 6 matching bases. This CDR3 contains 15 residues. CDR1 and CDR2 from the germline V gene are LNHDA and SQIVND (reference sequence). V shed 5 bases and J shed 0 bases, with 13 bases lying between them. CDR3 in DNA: TGTGCCAGTAGTCCCCGGACAGATATGAACACTGAAGCTTTCTTT. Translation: CASSPRTDMNTEAFF.

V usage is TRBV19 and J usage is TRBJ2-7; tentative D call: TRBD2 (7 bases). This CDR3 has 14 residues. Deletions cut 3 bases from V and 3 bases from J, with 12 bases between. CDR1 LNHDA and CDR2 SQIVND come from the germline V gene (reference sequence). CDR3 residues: CASSIGGAVYEQYF. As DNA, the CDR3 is TGTGCCAGTAGTATTGGGGGGGCGGTCTACGAGCAGTACTTC. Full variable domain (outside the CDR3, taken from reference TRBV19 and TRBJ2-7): DGGITQSPKYLFRKEGQNVTLSCEQNLNHDAMYWYRQDPGQGLRLIYYSQIVNDFQKGDIAEGYSVSREKKESFPLTVTSAQKNPTAFYLCASSIGGAVYEQYFGPGTRLTVT.

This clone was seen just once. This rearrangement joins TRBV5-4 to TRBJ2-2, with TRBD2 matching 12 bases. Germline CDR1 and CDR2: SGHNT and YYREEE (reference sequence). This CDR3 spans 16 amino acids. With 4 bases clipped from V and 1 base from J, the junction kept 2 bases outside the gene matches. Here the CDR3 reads CASSPTSGGNTGELFF. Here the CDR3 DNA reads TGTGCCAGCAGCCCGACTAGCGGGGGGAACACCGGGGAGCTGTTTTTT.

CDR3 in DNA: TGTGCCAGCAGCTTAGCAGGCCAGACAGGGGGCGCAGGGACTGAAGCTTTCTTT. It is translated as CASSLAGQTGGAGTEAFF. The V call is TRBV11-1, the J call TRBJ1-1; 10 bases agree with TRBD1. The CDR3 length is 18 residues. Trimming removed 0 bases from V and 5 bases from J; junction bases left unmatched: 12. Germline CDR1 SGHAT, CDR2 FQDESV (reference sequence).

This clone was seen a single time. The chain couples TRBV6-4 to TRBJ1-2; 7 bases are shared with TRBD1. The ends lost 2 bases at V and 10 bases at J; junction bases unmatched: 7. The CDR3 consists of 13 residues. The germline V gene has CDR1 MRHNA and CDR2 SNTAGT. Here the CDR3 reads CASSDGQGGHYTF. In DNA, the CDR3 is TGTGCCAGCAGTGACGGGCAGGGGGGCCACTACACCTTC.

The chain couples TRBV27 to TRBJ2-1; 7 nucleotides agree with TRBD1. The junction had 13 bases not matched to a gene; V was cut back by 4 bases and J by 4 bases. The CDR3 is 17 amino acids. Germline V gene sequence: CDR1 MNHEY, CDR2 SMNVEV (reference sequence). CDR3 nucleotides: TGTGCCAGCAGTTCCAGGGCCGGGACAGCCCGATACAATGAGCAGTTCTTC. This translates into CASSSRAGTARYNEQFF.